The source of this TCR beta chain is a study of OX40 agonist ivuxolimab in advanced cancers. Study-wide findings and caveats: Part of the nonresponder group also had normalized T-cell clonal expansion that was low. Near-lowest levels of clonal expansion characterized partial responders at 0.1-3.0 mg/kg.

Patients were excluded for autoimmune disease history or systemic immunosuppression. This clone was seen only once. Its antigen is unknown. Profiled with immunoSEQ multiplex PCR; TCRdb holds only in-frame clones, not every one. The profile shows just under 85,000 clones, roughly 84% of them singletons. The source was CD4+ or CD8+ T cells sorted from blood, collected in a trial of the OX40 agonist ivuxolimab. The receptor's source is an adult with an advanced solid tumor such as melanoma, head and neck, liver or kidney cancer.

The CDR3 region is CASSPGPANQPQHF. The CDR3 DNA reads TGTGCCAGCTCACCCGGCCCAGCGAATCAGCCCCAGCATTTT. V and J are TRBV18 and TRBJ1-5; D is uncertain. Per germline, CDR1 KGHSH and CDR2 LQKENI. The V end was cut by 3 bases, the J end by 4 bases, with 10 bases between. The CDR3 is 14 amino acids.